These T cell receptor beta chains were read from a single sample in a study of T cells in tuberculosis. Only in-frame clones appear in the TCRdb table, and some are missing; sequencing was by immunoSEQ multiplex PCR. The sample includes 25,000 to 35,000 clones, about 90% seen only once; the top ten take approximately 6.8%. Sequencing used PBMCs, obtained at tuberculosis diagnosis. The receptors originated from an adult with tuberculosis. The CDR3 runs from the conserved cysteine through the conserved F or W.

CDR3 protein: CASSQSGGADYEQFF
J gene: TRBJ2-1
V gene: TRBV4-3

CDR3 protein: CASQGLAGGNGELFF
J gene: TRBJ2-2
V gene: TRBV2

CDR3 protein: CASSTSGGASYNEQFF
J gene: TRBJ2-1
V gene: TRBV9

CDR3 protein: CASSFSGARGTQYF
J gene: TRBJ2-3
V gene: TRBV5-6

CDR3 protein: CASSLRVPKGAFGYGYTF
J gene: TRBJ1-2
V gene: TRBV27

CDR3 protein: CASSLVQGVSSYNEQFF
J gene: TRBJ2-1
V gene: TRBV7-8

CDR3 protein: CASRGGLSNQPQHF
J gene: TRBJ1-5
V gene: TRBV6-5

CDR3 protein: CASSSSGVGNGYTF
J gene: TRBJ1-2
V gene: TRBV11-2

CDR3 protein: CASSESNRGIYEQYF
J gene: TRBJ2-7
V gene: TRBV10-2

CDR3 protein: CASSQGGRDEKLFF
J gene: TRBJ1-4
V gene: TRBV4-1

CDR3 protein: CASSPTRGTEAFF
J gene: TRBJ1-1
V gene: TRBV4-3

CDR3 protein: CASSPSGGTEAFF
J gene: TRBJ1-1
V gene: TRBV7-2

CDR3 protein: CASSSARVNTGELFF
J gene: TRBJ2-2
V gene: TRBV7-6

CDR3 protein: CASSQEQGTASQVAGYTF
J gene: TRBJ1-2
V gene: TRBV4-1

CDR3 protein: CASSLMTGDYEQYF
J gene: TRBJ2-7
V gene: TRBV5-1

CDR3 protein: CASSDDFISGNTIYF
J gene: TRBJ1-3
V gene: TRBV25-1

CDR3 protein: CASSVQGFSEKLFF
J gene: TRBJ1-4
V gene: TRBV2

CDR3 protein: CASSTRQVESHPYEQYF
J gene: TRBJ2-7
V gene: TRBV28

CDR3 protein: CASTLGILSGTGNRQFF
J gene: TRBJ2-1
V gene: TRBV5-1

CDR3 protein: CASSHGLGDTGELFF
J gene: TRBJ2-2
V gene: TRBV4-2

CDR3 protein: CASSQGPAGGDVGTGELFF
J gene: TRBJ2-2
V gene: TRBV4-3

CDR3 protein: CASRSPGNEQYF
J gene: TRBJ2-7
V gene: TRBV6-5